These 12 T cell receptor beta chains were sequenced from one sample in a study of cytomegalovirus exposure and HLA in healthy donors. PCR employed 60 Vbeta and 13 Jbeta primers. Clones were read by immunoSEQ multiplex PCR, and TCRdb kept only the in-frame ones, dropping some. The sample contains about 96,000 clones, around 64% of which appear only once. The sample taken for sequencing was PBMCs. These receptors were obtained from a man aged 55 to 69 in good health and CMV-seronegative.

The chain couples TRBV28 to TRBJ2-7; TRBD2 matches 7 bases. In germline, CDR1 is MDHEN, CDR2 SYDVKM. The CDR3 is 12 residues long. The V segment lost 6 bases and the J segment 13 bases; nucleotides outside the gene matches: 12. The DNA for the CDR3 is TGTGCCAGCAGCCTAAAATTTGCGGGGGAATACTTC. Translated: CASSLKFAGEYF.

The chain combines TRBV5-1 with TRBJ2-5, with 9 bases matching TRBD2. The germline CDR1 and CDR2 sequences are SGHRS and YFSETQ. J gave up 0 bases and V 3 bases, and 3 bases lay outside the gene matches. The CDR3 runs 15 residues. Written as DNA, the CDR3 is TGCGCCAGCAGCTATCTAGCGGGGTACCAAGAGACCCAGTACTTC. This translates into CASSYLAGYQETQYF. Based on the CDR3 plus reference TRBV5-1 and TRBJ2-5, the full variable domain is KAGVTQTPRYLIKTRGQQVTLSCSPISGHRSVSWYQQTPGQGLQFLFEYFSETQRNKGNFPGRFSGRQFSNSRSEMNVSTLELGDSALYLCASSYLAGYQETQYFGPGTRLLVL.

This rearrangement joins TRBV5-5 to TRBJ1-2; TRBD1 aligns across 8 bases. The CDR3 is 14 amino acids. V gave up 4 bases and J gave up 4 bases; unmatched junction bases: 6. Germline V gives CDR1 SGHKS, CDR2 YYEKEE (reference sequence). The CDR3 sequence is CASSRDRGGYGYTF. Written as DNA, the CDR3 is TGTGCCAGCAGCCGTGACAGGGGTGGCTATGGCTACACCTTC.

Points on this clone: One end of the junction fails to match germline, which may point to a read error. The V and J genes are TRBV5-1 and TRBJ2-7; weak D call: TRBD2 (6 bases). This CDR3 region has 13 residues. Germline loops: CDR1 SGHRS, CDR2 YFSETQ. DNA of the CDR3: TGCGCCAGCAGCTTCACTGTCGGGAGCGAGAAGTACTTC. As protein: CASSFTVGSEKYF.

J is TRBJ2-3 and V is TRBV6-5, with 7 bases matching TRBD2. CDR1 is MNHEY, CDR2 SVGAGI, per germline. This CDR3 contains 14 residues. J was trimmed by 5 bases and V by 4 bases; bases with no gene match: 6. CDR3 residues: CASSSGTIQDTQYF. DNA of the CDR3: TGTGCCAGCAGTTCCGGGACTATTCAAGATACGCAGTATTTT.

This clone was seen a few times. The genes are TRBV30 and TRBJ1-5; tentative D call: TRBD1 (6 bases). V was shortened by 4 bases and J by 2 bases, with 39 bases between the two germline ends. This CDR3 has 23 amino acids. CDR1 is GTSNPN, CDR2 SVGIG, per germline (reference sequence). CDR3 DNA: TGTGCCTGGACTTCCTCTCCGATAACGAAGGGGGGGCAAAAAAGGGGGGGCAATCAGCCCCAGCATTTT. Translated: CAWTSSPITKGGQKRGGNQPQHF.

The chain recombines TRBV7-8 with TRBJ2-7, with 7 bases matching TRBD1. This CDR3 spans 12 amino acids. Germline CDR1 is SGHVS and CDR2 is FQNEAQ. J was trimmed by 6 bases and V by 5 bases; bases with no gene match: 4. The CDR3 here is CASSPTGPEQYF. CDR3 nucleotide sequence: TGTGCCAGCAGCCCGACAGGGCCCGAGCAGTACTTC.

This chain uses TRBV5-1 with TRBJ1-4; tentative D call: TRBD1 (6 bases). The CDR3 consists of 16 residues. Germline-derived CDR1 and CDR2 are SGHRS and YFSETQ. The V end was cut by 0 bases, the J end by 5 bases, with 14 bases between. CDR3 sequence reads: CASSLGMPGENEKLFF. As DNA, the CDR3 is TGCGCCAGCAGCTTGGGTATGCCAGGGGAGAATGAAAAACTGTTTTTT.

This clone was detected a few times. J is TRBJ1-2 and V is TRBV5-1; D possibly corresponds to TRBD1 (6 bases). The CDR3 runs to 13 residues. Germline V gives CDR1 SGHRS, CDR2 YFSETQ. Trimming removed 4 bases at V and 6 bases at J, with 13 bases between. The CDR3 here is CASSRGDIDGYTF. The CDR3 DNA sequence: TGCGCCAGCAGCCGGGGGGACATTGATGGCTACACCTTC. Based on the CDR3 plus reference TRBV5-1 and TRBJ1-2, the full variable domain is KAGVTQTPRYLIKTRGQQVTLSCSPISGHRSVSWYQQTPGQGLQFLFEYFSETQRNKGNFPGRFSGRQFSNSRSEMNVSTLELGDSALYLCASSRGDIDGYTFGSGTRLTVV.

V gene TRBV29-1 combines with J gene TRBJ1-3, with 7 bases lining up with TRBD1. V was pared by 7 bases and J by 2 bases, with 14 bases of the junction left unmatched. The CDR3 is 16 amino acids. Germline values: CDR1 SQVTM, CDR2 ANQGSEA. The CDR3 sequence: CSALGSRGRAGNTIYF. CDR3 coding DNA: TGCAGCGCCCTAGGCTCGAGGGGGCGTGCTGGAAACACCATATATTTT.

In this sample, this clone turned up a few times. V gene TRBV6-1 combines with J gene TRBJ1-2, with TRBD1 as a possible D gene (5 bases). V lost 5 bases and J lost 2, with 9 bases in between. The CDR3 contains 13 residues. Germline lookup yields CDR1 MNHNS and CDR2 SASEGT. The CDR3 protein is CASSPQENYGYTF. DNA of the CDR3: TGTGCCAGCAGTCCACAGGAGAACTATGGCTACACCTTC.

Regarding this clone: One end of the junction is discordant with germline, which a read error may explain. This chain connects TRBV29-1 to TRBJ1-2; 8 bases are a match to TRBD1. Germline CDR1 is SQVTM and CDR2 is ANQGSEA. CDR3 length: 12 residues. The DNA of the CDR3 is TGCAGCGTGGGGACAGGCAACTCTGGCTACACCTTC. It translates to CSVGTGNSGYTF.